These 6 T cell receptor beta chains came from one sample sequenced in a study of cytotoxic CD8 clonotypes in ibrutinib-treated CLL (dated by TCRdb to the early 2020s). Library preparation employed the immunoSEQ multiplex PCR assay. TCRdb obtained this table from immuneACCESS and retained in-frame rearrangements with V and J assigned. These tables miss some clones; where compared with another copy, unresolved V genes account for less than half of the shortfall, and the remainder is unexplained. In all, the sample holds over 250,000 clones, and approximately 76% of those were seen once. The biggest ten clones account for about 5% of the sample. The time point label here, explained by the study, means: progressive disease on ibrutinib. The material sequenced was PBMCs, taken at disease progression, from a patient treated with ibrutinib. The origin of the receptors is a human donor with chronic lymphocytic leukemia.

The chain employs TRBV9 and TRBJ2-7, with a possible D match to TRBD2 (6 bases). Germline V gives CDR1 SGDLS, CDR2 YYNGEE. CDR3 length: 14 residues. Trimming pared 1 base from V and 5 bases from J, leaving 13 bases between. The CDR3 region has the DNA TGTGCCAGCAGCGTAAGCCCAGGGAGGCACGAGCAGTACTTC. Translating it yields CASSVSPGRHEQYF.

V usage is TRBV5-6 and J usage is TRBJ1-2; no clear D. The CDR3 contains 14 residues. V was shortened by 1 base and J by 6 bases, with 13 bases between the two germline ends. Germline V lookup: CDR1 SGHDT, CDR2 YYEEEE. The DNA of the CDR3 is TGTGCCAGCAGCTTGAGAGGGAGGTTTCATGGCTACACCTTC. Its translation: CASSLRGRFHGYTF.

The chain has TRBV27 and TRBJ2-1, with TRBD2 identical over 14 bases. There are 16 residues in the CDR3. Germline V gene lookup returns CDR1 MNHEY and CDR2 SMNVEV (reference sequence). The J segment lost 7 bases and the V segment lost 3 bases, leaving 5 bases of the junction unmatched. DNA of the CDR3: TGTGCCAGCAGTTTGGCGGGACTAGCGGGAGTTAATGAGCAGTTCTTC. It codes for CASSLAGLAGVNEQFF.

This sequence joins TRBV5-1 and TRBJ2-2, with D perhaps given as TRBD1 or TRBD2 (6 bases each). V lost 2 bases, J lost 6 bases, and 26 bases lay in between. The length of the CDR3 is 19 residues. The V gene's germline CDR1 is SGHRS and CDR2 YFSETQ. This chain's CDR3 is CASSLPPGQSPRGAGELFF. The CDR3 nucleotides read TGCGCCAGCAGCTTACCTCCGGGACAAAGCCCGAGGGGGGCCGGGGAGCTGTTTTTT.

The gene calls are TRBV7-8 and TRBJ1-6; D is unresolved. Trimming pared 5 bases from V and 5 bases from J, leaving 10 bases between. Germline V gene sequence: CDR1 SGHVS, CDR2 FQNEAQ. The CDR3 runs to 14 residues. CDR3 protein: CASSPQKDNSPLHF. CDR3 nucleotides: TGTGCCAGCAGCCCACAGAAGGATAATTCACCCCTCCACTTT.

The chain has TRBV5-1 and TRBJ2-5; D gene unclear. Trimming stripped 0 bases from V and 1 base from J, with 4 bases between. The CDR3 is 13 amino acids. Germline V gene sequence: CDR1 SGHRS, CDR2 YFSETQ. The CDR3 DNA follows: TGCGCCAGCAGCTTGGACAGCCAAGAGACCCAGTACTTC. Amino acid sequence: CASSLDSQETQYF.